This note documents a single TCR beta chain sequence. This receptor's antigen is unknown. Per-base qualities were not stored, and no clone one base away is much larger. The cohort comprised some 700 healthy bone marrow donors. All cohort members were sampled while nominally healthy, although unrecorded immune exposures were likely present. The donor was CMV seropositive and was included in the group of 289 seropositive cohort members. A peripheral blood sample was provided by each donor, and peripheral blood mononuclear cells were used for TCR beta sequencing. The Qiagen DNeasy Blood Extraction Kit was used to extract genomic DNA from the blood cell samples. The data belong to a study of cytomegalovirus exposure and HLA in healthy donors (TCRdb year 2017). As for the study more broadly: An earlier analysis of 587 of the donors reported 276 Gb of sequence data and 95 million to 130 million unique TCR beta sequences obtained from about 179 million T cells. Besides the first cohort of around 670 subjects, a separate validation cohort made up of 90 to 150 different subjects was used. Every repertoire in the discovery cohort had been generated on one and the same sequencing platform. Class I and class II HLA loci were covered by the typing at four-digit resolution. Alongside the repertoire data, information on donor age, sex, ethnicity and CMV serostatus was compiled. Around 330 gigabases of sequencing data and about 92 million unique TCR sequences made up an early release that covered approximately 700 HLA-typed donors. On average, over 200,000 unique TCR beta nucleotide sequences were sequenced per donor among 398 genotyped donors of the cohort, with 15% to 20% of those sequences being non-productive. To decide whether each TCR beta V gene segment behaved as functional or pseudogenic, an earlier analysis of fewer than 750 of the donors relied on high-throughput TCR beta sequencing. Typing coverage varied by locus: roughly 629-630 donors for A, B, C, DRB1 and DQB1; under 550 for DQA1; about 600 for DPA1; approximately 450 for DPB1. Rather than drawing on any new phenotypic data, the later analysis identified candidate immune exposures from TCR beta sequences and the way those sequences occurred across donors. Because of strong linkage in the cohort, roughly 5 DR-DQ haplotypes were treated as single units for association and clustering. Among the roughly 380 genotyped donors, approximately 81% belonged to the genetic ancestry cluster associated with self-reported Caucasian donors. In a later genetic analysis, genome-wide SNP genotypes for about three fifths of the roughly 670 donors were used, and that subset was treated as a discovery cohort. High-throughput TCR immunosequencing, statistical association of individual TCRs with disease status, and machine learning were combined to predict cytomegalovirus infection status. In a later analysis, previously published TCR beta repertoires from several hundred donors were re-analyzed and high-resolution HLA genotyping was added so that TCR occurrence patterns could be studied. The study aimed to test whether signatures of past pathogen exposure could be identified by cataloging public T cell receptors. Using immunosequencing, the study profiled T cell repertoires from 666 subjects and related those repertoires to cytomegalovirus serostatus.

Findings and caveats that apply to the study as a whole: Across donors, most TCR sequences were observed very rarely, whereas some public TCRs were present in many individuals. In a later analysis, TCR association rates were found to vary across HLA loci, with the most associated TCRs seen for DRB1 alleles and the fewest for HLA-C alleles. Sequencing depth was assumed to be roughly uniform across donors in the presence/absence analyses, though that assumption may not hold. Because some donors lacked HLA typing at each locus, the association tests relied only on the typed subset. When HLA alleles, especially DR and DQ, strongly co-occurred, attributing TCR associations to individual alleles was difficult. The cohort was sequenced for TCR beta chains only, and without alpha or paired-chain data the features that could be detected were limited. Cytomegalovirus status was reported to be diagnosed by the classifier with high specificity and sensitivity in both the original and validation cohorts. Several of the top co-occurrence clusters appeared to be linked to parvovirus B19, influenza, CMV and Epstein-Barr virus, according to a later analysis. In a later genetic analysis, a missense DCLRE1C variant was associated with V-gene and J-gene trimming of TCR beta chains, and the association was replicated in an independent cohort. A later genetic analysis reported fewer N-insertions in productive TCRs among donors in an Asian-associated ancestry cluster than the 666-donor mean. A later analysis associated roughly 17,000 TCR beta sequences with specific HLA alleles at a false discovery rate of 0.05. A cluster of highly shared sequence variants was judged likely to be a technical artifact of the sequencing pipeline. Because counts were too low, more than 15 rarely observed V segments, including chromosome 9 orphons, were left out of the earlier analysis of some 640 of the donors. The study listed 150 to 200 TCR beta chains as associated with cytomegalovirus. In a later analysis, HLA-associated TCR beta chains showed more clonal expansion and lower generation probabilities than non-associated chains that were equally common. A further reported finding was that TCR beta sequences accurately predicted the HLA-A and HLA-B alleles for most subjects in the first cohort. In vitro tests confirmed that a few of the cytomegalovirus-associated TCR beta chains recognize cytomegalovirus antigens. CMV serostatus was the only immune exposure information available for the cohort. Correlated functional status among segregating V segments might reflect linkage disequilibrium, but an unknown experimental factor could not be ruled out. According to the authors, the approach could potentially be generalized to other disease states and immunological phenotypes. In a later analysis, most CMV-associated TCR beta chains were found to appear HLA-restricted, with HLA associations seemingly driven largely by CMV exposure. Broadly in line with IMGT annotations, most TCR beta V segments showed up in productive rearrangements about 87% or about 30% of the time in an earlier analysis of several hundred of the donors.

Preparation of the library involved the immunoSEQ multiplex PCR assay. The multiplex PCR relied on a mix of 60 forward primers for TCR Vbeta segments and 13 reverse primers for TCR Jbeta segments. The CDR3 region of rearranged TCR beta genes was amplified from genomic DNA by a multiplex PCR assay. On the Illumina HiSeq System, the amplified TCR beta libraries were sequenced as 87-base-pair reads. The authors' pipeline ran thus. Across the 700 or so repertoires, a later analysis counted 60 million to 90 million unique TCR beta chains, roughly 11 million of which were shared by at least two donors. Raw reads were error-corrected and collapsed into unique sequences by a nearest-neighbor algorithm in which closely related sequences were merged to remove PCR and sequencing errors. CDR3 sequences were aligned to IMGT reference sequences to assign V, D and J gene segments. Each retained sequence needed at least a six-nucleotide match to both a V gene segment and a J gene segment. Rearrangements were classified as productive when the CDR3 lacked stop codons and remained in frame with V and J, and all other rearrangements were classified as non-productive. Following IMGT convention, CDR3 was defined as the stretch from the second conserved V-encoded cysteine up to the conserved J-encoded phenylalanine. In an earlier analysis of roughly 580 of the donors, sequences lacking an unambiguous match to a single V gene segment were excluded. In an earlier analysis of 450 to 700 of the donors, V segments were called functional above 56.7% productive rearrangements and were called segregating when the between-donor standard deviation exceeded 5%. A statistical classification framework was built for diagnosing cytomegalovirus status from the catalog of TCR beta chain sequences. A later analysis assigned V and J genes by comparing TCR nucleotide sequences with IMGT/GENE-DB human TR gene sequences. In a later analysis, CDR3 sequences and most-parsimonious VDJ recombination scenarios were assigned using the TCRdist pipeline. In a later analysis, each TCR beta chain was defined by its CDR3 amino acid sequence together with its V-gene family, and reads lacking a unique V-gene family were excluded. In a later analysis, nearly 600 highly shared, low-generation-probability nucleotide sequences were removed to address suspected cross-contamination and a sequencing artifact. In a later analysis, a clonal expansion index was calculated for each public chain from normalized within-repertoire ranks of inferred template counts. In a later analysis, generation probabilities were computed using a VDJ recombination model fitted to out-of-frame rearrangements, and the results were checked against IGoR. In a later analysis, TCR-TCR, TCR-HLA and TCR-CMV co-occurrence was scored with hypergeometric tests, and a repertoire-size bias correction was applied to TCR pairs. A later analysis estimated false discovery rates by permuting HLA or CMV assignments 20 times. In a later analysis, co-occurring TCRs were grouped with DBSCAN, and TCRdist sequence similarity was added when clustering was performed within HLA-allele-positive subsets. Repertoires with fewer than 30,000 or more than 120,000 public chains, plus five repertoires with anomalous nucleotide sharing, were excluded from co-occurrence clustering. TCRdb provides this immuneACCESS table in a form limited to in-frame rearrangements. Some clones are lacking; in checked studies, under half of them reflect an unresolved V gene, and why the rest are absent is not known. V and J calls and clone size are as listed in that table; D and trimming were resolved from the DNA. This sample is represented by about 130,000 clones; approximately 69% of them were singletons. Together, the top ten hold approximately 7% of the sample.

The TCR was taken from a man aged 40-49 years in good health and CMV-seropositive. Sample: PBMCs.

The base sequence is TGTGCCAGCAGCGGACAGGGGGGCTGGGAAGCTTTCTTT. The encoded protein is CASSGQGGWEAFF. The sequence is built from TRBV25-1 and TRBJ1-1; TRBD1 aligns with 10 central bases. Germline trimming amounts to 6 bases on V and 8 bases on J, with 6 as the count of junction bases outside the gene matches. Per the germline V gene, MGHDK is the CDR1 and SYGVNS is the CDR2. The CDR3 holds 13 amino acids from the cysteine to the phenylalanine. Only the CDR3 part of the read is kept: 39 bases, read in frame from the first base.